Here is one TCR beta chain with its context. As yet, its antigen is unknown. The sample is drawn from a study of shared clonotypes between healthy human individuals. Per the germline V gene, CDR1 is MDHEN and CDR2 is SYDVKM. This CDR3 is built from 13 residues. V was cut by 3 bases and J by 11 bases, with 14 bases left in between. The study, taken as a whole, reports: Sharing across four donors was highest in naive CD4 (roughly 5%) and lowest in memory CD8 (about 0.4%). Memory subsets generally showed smaller estimated richness than naive subsets did.

This table comes from immunoSEQ multiplex PCR, and its TCRdb copy is limited to in-frame clones, with some not included. The sample has about 2.3 million clones; around 90% are singletons. The chain employs TRBV28 and TRBJ1-5; D may be TRBD1 (5 bases). The TCR originated in a man in his late teens or twenties in good health. Some clones in this sample may be carry-over from other donors' samples. The sequencing input was naive CD4+ T cells from PBMCs. Subset denoted: CD45RA+ positively selected. In DNA form, the CDR3 reads TGTGCCAGCAGTTTCCAGGGTGCCGCCTCCCAGCATTTT. Translating it yields CASSFQGAASQHF.